One sample yielded the 26 T cell receptor beta chains listed below, sequenced in a study of blood T cell repertoires in COVID-19. Clones were sequenced by immunoSEQ multiplex PCR, and TCRdb holds only the in-frame ones, with some missing. The profile shows about 300,000 clones, approximately 82% of them singletons. What was sequenced was peripheral blood. These receptors all come from a woman between 45 and 65 years old with acute or convalescent COVID-19.

V usage is TRBV19 and J usage is TRBJ1-1; 8 nucleotides line up with TRBD1. The V segment lost 7 bases and the J segment 5 bases; nucleotides outside the gene matches: 6. In germline, CDR1 is LNHDA, CDR2 SQIVND (reference sequence). This CDR3 contains 13 residues. CDR3 loop: CASIRDRTTEAFF. In nucleotides, the CDR3 is TGTGCCAGTATAAGGGACAGGACGACTGAAGCTTTCTTT.

This clone appeared a few times. V and J are TRBV25-1 and TRBJ1-1; no reliable D call. Germline assignment: CDR1 MGHDK and CDR2 SYGVNS. The CDR3 extends over 18 amino acids. The DNA for the CDR3 is TGTGCTTGCCCTACTCCCCAGAGGCACACCCCTTCGCACACTGAAGCTTTCTTT. Protein sequence: CACPTPQRHTPSHTEAFF.

The V call is TRBV5-1, the J call TRBJ2-5; 8 bases align to TRBD2. CDR3 size: 14 residues. The ends lost 2 bases at V and 1 base at J; junction bases unmatched: 1. Germline V gene sequence: CDR1 SGHRS, CDR2 YFSETQ. The CDR3 is CASSFTSGQETQYF. The CDR3 DNA sequence: TGCGCCAGCAGCTTTACTAGCGGCCAAGAGACCCAGTACTTC. Looking up the rest from reference TRBV5-1 and TRBJ2-5 gives the full variable domain: KAGVTQTPRYLIKTRGQQVTLSCSPISGHRSVSWYQQTPGQGLQFLFEYFSETQRNKGNFPGRFSGRQFSNSRSEMNVSTLELGDSALYLCASSFTSGQETQYFGPGTRLLVL.

This rearrangement joins TRBV27 to TRBJ2-5, with 7 bases fitting TRBD1. CDR1 is MNHEY and CDR2 is SMNVEV in the germline V gene (reference sequence). The V gene end was trimmed by 0 bases and the J gene end by 5 bases; junction bases not matched to a gene: 6. CDR3 size: 15 residues. In DNA form, the CDR3 reads TGTGCCAGCAGTTTATCGAGGGGGCGAGCGGAGACCCAGTACTTC. It codes for CASSLSRGRAETQYF.

This clone was detected only a few times. This CDR3 is also generated by other DNA sequences in the sample. The CDR3: CASSVGSGVGNTIYF. Here the CDR3 DNA reads TGTGCCAGCAGCGTAGGGTCAGGGGTTGGAAACACCATATATTTT. This chain uses TRBV9 with TRBJ1-3, with a tentative D call TRBD1 (6 bases). This CDR3 spans 15 amino acids. V lost 0 bases to trimming and J lost 3 bases, with 10 bases between them. Germline-derived CDR1 and CDR2 are SGDLS and YYNGEE.

The chain recombines TRBV7-6 with TRBJ2-5; maybe TRBD1 (5 bases). Germline CDR1 reads SGHVS; CDR2 reads FNYEAQ. This CDR3 has 14 amino acids. The V end lost 5 bases, the J end lost 3 bases, and 13 bases lay between the germline ends. CDR3 nucleotides: TGTGCCAGCAGCCCAGGGATTGGAGAAGAGACCCAGTACTTC. Its protein is CASSPGIGEETQYF.

The chain joins TRBV5-1 to TRBJ1-1; 8 nucleotides agree with TRBD1. Unmatched junction bases numbered 4, after V lost 5 bases and J lost 1 base. Germline V gene sequence: CDR1 SGHRS, CDR2 YFSETQ. There are 14 residues in the CDR3. The CDR3 DNA sequence: TGCGCCAGCAGACGGACAGGGACGAACACTGAAGCTTTCTTT. It translates to CASRRTGTNTEAFF.

The V and J genes are TRBV24-1 and TRBJ2-3; D ambiguous. Germline-derived CDR1 and CDR2 are KGHDR and SFDVKD. V gave up 3 bases and J gave up 4 bases, with 10 bases separating them. The CDR3 runs 14 residues. The CDR3 reads CATSDHTEPDTQYF. The CDR3 DNA follows: TGTGCCACCAGTGATCACACAGAGCCAGATACGCAGTATTTT.

The genes are TRBV3-1 (or the pseudogene TRBV3-2) and TRBJ2-2; possibly TRBD1 for D (5 bases). Germline lookup yields CDR1 LGHDT and CDR2 YNNKEL (reference sequence). The CDR3 runs to 15 residues. V was pared by 1 base and J by 2 bases, with 8 bases between. In DNA form, the CDR3 reads TGTGCCAGCAGCCAAGGGACACCAAACACCGGGGAGCTGTTTTTT. Translating gives CASSQGTPNTGELFF.

This clone was observed once. The chain is built from TRBV6-4 and TRBJ2-7; 12 nucleotides align to TRBD1. CDR1 is MRHNA, CDR2 SNTAGT, per germline. The CDR3 loop spans 15 amino acids. Unmatched junction bases numbered 7, after V lost 5 bases and J lost 5 bases. CDR3 in amino acids: CASSSGQGALHEQYF. The DNA for the CDR3 is TGTGCCAGCAGTTCGGGACAGGGGGCATTGCACGAGCAGTACTTC.

This clone was observed a single time. J is TRBJ2-5 and V is TRBV7-2; 7 bases map to TRBD1. V lost 1 base to trimming and J lost 1 base; unmatched junction nucleotides: 9. The CDR3 consists of 17 residues. Germline CDR1 SGHTA, CDR2 FQGNSA. The CDR3 spells CASSLGSTQGPQETQYF. CDR3 sequence (DNA): TGTGCCAGCAGCTTAGGTAGCACACAGGGGCCCCAAGAGACCCAGTACTTC.

This rearrangement joins TRBV7-9 to TRBJ1-5; 7 bases align to TRBD1. The CDR3 is 15 residues long. Germline V gives CDR1 SEHNR, CDR2 FQNEAQ (reference sequence). The trim removed 5 bases at V and 5 bases at J, leaving 9 bases unmatched. The CDR3 sequence: CASSLLDRDDQPQHF. The DNA of the CDR3 is TGTGCCAGCAGCCTACTTGACAGGGACGATCAGCCCCAGCATTTT.

This chain uses TRBV7-2 with TRBJ2-3; tentative D call: TRBD2 (5 bases). The CDR3 runs to 17 residues. Deletions cut 0 bases from V and 2 bases from J, with 15 bases between. Germline V gene lookup returns CDR1 SGHTA and CDR2 FQGNSA. As DNA, the CDR3 is TGTGCCAGCAGCTTAGCGTGGGGAGCGGAGGCCACAGATACGCAGTATTTT. Translated: CASSLAWGAEATDTQYF.

The gene calls are TRBV19 and TRBJ2-2, with 7 bases matching TRBD1. J lost 5 bases, V lost 6 bases, and 6 bases had no gene match. The CDR3 has 14 residues. Germline V gene sequence: CDR1 LNHDA, CDR2 SQIVND (reference sequence). Here the CDR3 DNA reads TGTGCCAGTAGCGGGACAGAAGTGACCGGGGAGCTGTTTTTT. It is translated as CASSGTEVTGELFF.

The genes are TRBV30 and TRBJ2-2, with 7 positions matching TRBD1. V was pared by 5 bases and J by 7 bases, with 4 bases of the junction left unmatched. The CDR3 covers 12 residues. Germline V gene sequence: CDR1 GTSNPN, CDR2 SVGIG (reference sequence). CDR3 sequence (DNA): TGTGCCTGGGACACAGGGGTCGGGGAGCTGTTTTTT. Protein: CAWDTGVGELFF. The variable domain in full, with the rest retrieved from reference TRBV30 and TRBJ2-2, is SQTIHQWPATLVQPVGSPLSLECTVEGTSNPNLYWYRQAAGRGLQLLFYSVGIGQISSEVPQNLSASRPQDRQFILSSKKLLLSDSGFYLCAWDTGVGELFFGEGSRLTVL.

This clone has only one observation. The rearrangement joins TRBV6-1 to TRBJ2-2; 8 bases map to TRBD1. Germline CDR1 MNHNS, CDR2 SASEGT. The V gene end was trimmed by 3 bases and the J gene end by 5 bases; junction bases not matched to a gene: 5. The CDR3 is made up of 15 amino acids. The CDR3 loop is CASSDGQGQTGELFF. CDR3 coding DNA: TGTGCCAGCAGTGACGGACAGGGTCAAACCGGGGAGCTGTTTTTT.

The table lists this clone with a count of one. The rearrangement joins TRBV28 to TRBJ1-2; D perhaps matches TRBD1 (5 bases). The CDR3 extends over 15 amino acids. The germline V gene encodes CDR1 MDHEN and CDR2 SYDVKM. Deletions cut 0 bases from V and 3 bases from J, with 11 bases between. The CDR3 protein is CASSLWGQGYYGYTF. CDR3 in DNA: TGTGCCAGCAGTTTATGGGGGCAGGGATACTATGGCTACACCTTC.

The chain employs TRBV7-2 and TRBJ2-3; 8 nucleotides agree with TRBD2. Germline lookup yields CDR1 SGHTA and CDR2 FQGNSA. Trimming took 0 bases from V and 1 from J; bases not matched to a gene: 6. CDR3 length equals 17 residues. Written as DNA, the CDR3 is TGTGCCAGCAGCTTAGCCTCGGTGCGGGGGGGCACAGATACGCAGTATTTT. It specifies CASSLASVRGGTDTQYF.

This sequence joins TRBV2 and TRBJ2-5; TRBD2 agrees at 7 bases. CDR1 SNHLY and CDR2 FYNNEI come from the germline V gene. The CDR3 runs to 14 residues. V trimming: 5 bases; J trimming: 2 bases; junction bases outside the gene matches: 5. CDR3 coding DNA: TGTGCCAGCAGTCAACTAGCGATACAAGAGACCCAGTACTTC. Its protein is CASSQLAIQETQYF.

The chain couples TRBV11-2 to TRBJ2-7; TRBD2 matches 8 bases. The CDR3 covers 17 residues. Germline assignment: CDR1 SGHAT and CDR2 FQNNGV. Unmatched junction bases numbered 15, after V lost 3 bases and J lost 5 bases. The CDR3 loop reads CASSFPRGGGRIHEQYV. The CDR3 bases are TGTGCCAGCAGCTTTCCCCGTGGGGGCGGGAGGATTCACGAGCAGTACGTC.

The chain joins TRBV19 to TRBJ2-6, with TRBD1 as a possible D gene (5 bases). Germline CDR1 and CDR2: LNHDA and SQIVND (reference sequence). This CDR3 contains 19 residues. The V gene lost 6 bases and the J gene lost 0 bases, with 21 bases spanning the gap. As DNA, the CDR3 is TGTGCCAGTAGAATATATGGGGCAGATCGCTCCTCTGGGGCCAACGTCCTGACTTTC. Protein: CASRIYGADRSSGANVLTF. The full variable domain, with the rest looked up from reference TRBV19 and TRBJ2-6, is DGGITQSPKYLFRKEGQNVTLSCEQNLNHDAMYWYRQDPGQGLRLIYYSQIVNDFQKGDIAEGYSVSREKKESFPLTVTSAQKNPTAFYLCASRIYGADRSSGANVLTFGAGSRLTVL.

The gene calls are TRBV18 and TRBJ2-1; TRBD2 is a possible D gene (5 bases). The CDR3 contains 13 residues. The V gene's germline CDR1 is KGHSH and CDR2 LQKENI. The germline V and J ends were trimmed by 4 bases and 5 bases, with 9 bases remaining between them. CDR3 bases: TGTGCCAGCTCACTCGGGGAAAACAATGAGCAGTTCTTC. This sequence encodes CASSLGENNEQFF.

About this clone: Mismatch with germline at one junction end may stem from a read error. The gene calls are TRBV11-2 and TRBJ1-2, with a weak D call TRBD1 (5 bases). CDR1 SGHAT and CDR2 FQNNGV come from the germline V gene. The CDR3 length is 14 residues. CDR3 coding DNA: TGTGCCAGCAGCGTAGACAGTTACGCTTATGGCTACACCTTC. Residues: CASSVDSYAYGYTF.

As concerns this clone: Other DNA sequences in the same sample also yield this CDR3. The chain uses TRBV12-3 or TRBV12-4 and TRBJ1-1, with 7 bases fitting TRBD1. With 6 bases clipped from V and 0 bases from J, the junction kept 1 base outside the gene matches. The length of the CDR3 is 13 residues. CDR3 loop: CASRGQLNTEAFF. DNA of the CDR3: TGTGCCAGCAGGGGACAGTTGAACACTGAAGCTTTCTTT.

The chain carries TRBV18 and TRBJ1-4, with D possibly being TRBD1 (6 bases). The CDR3 sequence is 15 residues long. Germline V gives CDR1 KGHSH, CDR2 LQKENI. V lost 6 bases, J lost 4 bases, and 15 bases lay in between. The CDR3 DNA sequence: TGTGCCAGCTCGCGAGGGGGTTCCCTTAATGAAAAACTGTTTTTT. This translates into CASSRGGSLNEKLFF.

V usage is TRBV7-9 and J usage is TRBJ1-2; D possibly corresponds to TRBD1 (6 bases). V was trimmed by 6 bases and J by 8 bases, leaving 19 bases between them. The CDR3 runs 14 residues. The germline V gene has CDR1 SEHNR and CDR2 FQNEAQ (reference sequence). The CDR3 sequence is CASRTEQGLSGYTF. Written as DNA, the CDR3 is TGTGCCAGCAGGACAGAACAGGGCCTGTCGGGCTACACCTTC.